The TCR beta chain described here comes from a study of early stage breast cancer tumors. Study-level results: Tumors had about 2.5-fold higher T cell density and higher clonality than adjacent normal breast tissue.

The repertoire was sequenced with immunoSEQ multiplex PCR; TCRdb's copy has only in-frame clones and lacks some. Found here are over 20,000 clones, roughly two thirds of them singletons; the top ten hold 7.5% to 10%. Trimming shortened V by 7 bases and J by 0 bases, and 11 bases separated the two germline ends. Germline CDR1 reads MNHEY; CDR2 reads SVGAGI. The CDR3 runs 14 residues. As to this clone: As yet, its antigen is unknown.

Source material: breast tumor tissue. The sequence was obtained from a person between 55 and 69 years old with breast cancer. This sequence joins TRBV6-5 and TRBJ2-3, with D unresolved. The CDR3 reads CASIWATSTDTQYF. The CDR3 DNA reads TGTGCCAGCATTTGGGCAACTAGCACAGATACGCAGTATTTT.